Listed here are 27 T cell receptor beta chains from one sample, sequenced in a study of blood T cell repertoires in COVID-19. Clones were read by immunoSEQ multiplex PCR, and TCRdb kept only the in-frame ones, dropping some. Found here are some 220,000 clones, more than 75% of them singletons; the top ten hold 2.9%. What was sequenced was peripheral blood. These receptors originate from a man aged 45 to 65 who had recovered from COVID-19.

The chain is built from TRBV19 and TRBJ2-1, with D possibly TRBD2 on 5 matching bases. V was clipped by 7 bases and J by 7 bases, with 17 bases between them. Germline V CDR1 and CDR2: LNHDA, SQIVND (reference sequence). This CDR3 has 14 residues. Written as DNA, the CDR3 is TGTGCCAGTACAATCACGGGAAAAAGGAATGAGCAGTTCTTC. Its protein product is CASTITGKRNEQFF.

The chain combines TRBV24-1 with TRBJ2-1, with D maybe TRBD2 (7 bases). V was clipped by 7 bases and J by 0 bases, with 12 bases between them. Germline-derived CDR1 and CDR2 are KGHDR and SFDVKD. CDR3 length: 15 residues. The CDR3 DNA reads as TGTGCCACCAGCCGCGGGGGCGCCTCCTACAATGAGCAGTTCTTC. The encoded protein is CATSRGGASYNEQFF.

The DNA of the CDR3 is TGTGCCAGCAGTTTATGGGCGGGGGGTAGTCAGCCCCAGCATTTT. Encoded protein: CASSLWAGGSQPQHF. The gene calls are TRBV27 and TRBJ1-5; D may be TRBD1 (5 bases). This CDR3 has 15 amino acids. The V end was cut by 1 base, the J end by 6 bases, with 13 bases between. Germline CDR1 MNHEY, CDR2 SMNVEV (reference sequence).

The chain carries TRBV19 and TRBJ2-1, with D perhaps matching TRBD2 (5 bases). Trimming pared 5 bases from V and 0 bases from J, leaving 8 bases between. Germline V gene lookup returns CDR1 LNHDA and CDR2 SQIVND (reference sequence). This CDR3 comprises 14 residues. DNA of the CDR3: TGTGCCAGTAGTCTAGCCAGCTCCTACAATGAGCAGTTCTTC. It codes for CASSLASSYNEQFF.

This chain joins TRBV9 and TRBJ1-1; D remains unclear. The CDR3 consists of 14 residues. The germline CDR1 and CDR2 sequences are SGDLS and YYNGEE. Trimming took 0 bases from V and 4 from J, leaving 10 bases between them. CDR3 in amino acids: CASSVGLGGTEAFF. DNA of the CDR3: TGTGCCAGCAGCGTAGGGTTAGGCGGCACTGAAGCTTTCTTT.

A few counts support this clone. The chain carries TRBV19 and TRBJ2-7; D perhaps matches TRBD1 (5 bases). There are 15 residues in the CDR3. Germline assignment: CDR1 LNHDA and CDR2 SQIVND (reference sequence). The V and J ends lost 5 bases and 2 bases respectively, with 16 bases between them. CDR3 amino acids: CASSRFNGATYEQYF. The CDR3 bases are TGTGCCAGTAGTCGCTTTAATGGGGCTACCTACGAGCAGTACTTC.

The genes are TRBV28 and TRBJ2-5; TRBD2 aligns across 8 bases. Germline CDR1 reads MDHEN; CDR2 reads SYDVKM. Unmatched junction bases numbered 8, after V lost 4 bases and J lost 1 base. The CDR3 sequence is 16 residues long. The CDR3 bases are TGTGCCAGCAGTTCACCCTCGGGGGGGACCCAAGAGACCCAGTACTTC. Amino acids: CASSSPSGGTQETQYF.

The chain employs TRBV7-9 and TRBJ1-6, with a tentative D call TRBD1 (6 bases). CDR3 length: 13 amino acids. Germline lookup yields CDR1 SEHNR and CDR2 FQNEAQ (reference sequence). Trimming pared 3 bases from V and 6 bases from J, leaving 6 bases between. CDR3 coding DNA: TGTGCCAGCAGCTTGGGGGCTAATTCACCCCTCCACTTT. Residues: CASSLGANSPLHF.

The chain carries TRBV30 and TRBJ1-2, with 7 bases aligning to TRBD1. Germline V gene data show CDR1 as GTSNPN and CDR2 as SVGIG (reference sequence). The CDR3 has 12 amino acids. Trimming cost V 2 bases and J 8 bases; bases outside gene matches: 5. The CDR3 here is CAWSITGVGYTF. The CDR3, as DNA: TGTGCCTGGAGTATTACAGGGGTAGGCTACACCTTC.

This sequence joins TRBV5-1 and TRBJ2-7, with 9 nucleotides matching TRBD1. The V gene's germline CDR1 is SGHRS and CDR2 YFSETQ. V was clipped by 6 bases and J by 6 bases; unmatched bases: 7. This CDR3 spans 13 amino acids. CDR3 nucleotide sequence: TGCGCCAGCAACGCCGGGACAGGGCTCGAGCAGTACTTC. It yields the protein CASNAGTGLEQYF.

The CDR3 DNA reads as TGTGCCAGCAGCAGAGGACAGGGGGCGCTTCCTCGCACAGATACGCAGTATTTT. Its protein is CASSRGQGALPRTDTQYF. V and J are TRBV5-5 and TRBJ2-3, with 11 positions matching TRBD1. The CDR3 runs 18 residues. V gave up 4 bases and J gave up 1 base; unmatched junction bases: 11. Germline CDR1 is SGHKS and CDR2 is YYEKEE (reference sequence).

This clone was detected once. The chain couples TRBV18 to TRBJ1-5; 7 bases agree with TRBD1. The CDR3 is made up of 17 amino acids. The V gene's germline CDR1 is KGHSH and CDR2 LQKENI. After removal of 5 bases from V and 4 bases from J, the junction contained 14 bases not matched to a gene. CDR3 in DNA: TGTGCCAGCTCATCCGCGGGAGGGGGCTTGGGGAATCAGCCCCAGCATTTT. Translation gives CASSSAGGGLGNQPQHF.

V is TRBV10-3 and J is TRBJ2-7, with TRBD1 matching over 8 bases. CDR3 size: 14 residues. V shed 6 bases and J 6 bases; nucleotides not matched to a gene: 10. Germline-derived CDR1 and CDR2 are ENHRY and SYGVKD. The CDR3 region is CAIRGTGAGGEQYF. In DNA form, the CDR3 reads TGTGCCATCAGGGGGACAGGTGCCGGGGGCGAGCAGTACTTC.

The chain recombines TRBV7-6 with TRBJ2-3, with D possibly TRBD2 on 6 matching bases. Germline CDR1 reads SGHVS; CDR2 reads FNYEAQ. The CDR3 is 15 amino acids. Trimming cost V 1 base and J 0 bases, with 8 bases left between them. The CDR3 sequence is CASSLGGTSTDTQYF. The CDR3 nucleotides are TGTGCCAGCAGCTTAGGGGGGACTAGCACAGATACGCAGTATTTT.

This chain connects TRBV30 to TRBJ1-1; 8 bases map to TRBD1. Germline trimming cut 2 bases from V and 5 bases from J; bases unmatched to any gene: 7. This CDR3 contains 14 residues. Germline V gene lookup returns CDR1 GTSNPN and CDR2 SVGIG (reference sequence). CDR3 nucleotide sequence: TGTGCCTGGAGTCTGGAGACAGGGGCGACTGAAGCTTTCTTT. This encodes CAWSLETGATEAFF.

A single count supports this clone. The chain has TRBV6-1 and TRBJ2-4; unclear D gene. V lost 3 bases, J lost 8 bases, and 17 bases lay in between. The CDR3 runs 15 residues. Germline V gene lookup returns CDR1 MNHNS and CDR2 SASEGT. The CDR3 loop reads CASSDPNRLQDIQYF. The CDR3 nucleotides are TGTGCCAGCAGTGACCCGAATAGGCTCCAGGACATTCAGTACTTC.

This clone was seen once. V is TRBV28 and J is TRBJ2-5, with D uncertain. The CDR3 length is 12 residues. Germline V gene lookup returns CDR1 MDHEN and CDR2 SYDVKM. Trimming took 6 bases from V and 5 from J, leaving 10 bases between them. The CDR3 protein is CASSRRLETQYF. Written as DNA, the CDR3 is TGTGCCAGCAGCCGCCGACTTGAGACCCAGTACTTC.

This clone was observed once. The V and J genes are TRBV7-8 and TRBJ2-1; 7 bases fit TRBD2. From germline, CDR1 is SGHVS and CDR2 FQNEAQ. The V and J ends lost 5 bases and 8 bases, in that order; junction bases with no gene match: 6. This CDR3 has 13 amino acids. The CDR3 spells CASSRTRFDEQFF. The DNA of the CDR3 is TGTGCCAGCAGCCGGACTAGGTTCGATGAGCAGTTCTTC.

CDR3 sequence (DNA): TGTGCCACCAGTGACGGACAGGGGTCCTATGGCTACACCTTC. It yields the protein CATSDGQGSYGYTF. This chain joins TRBV15 and TRBJ1-2, with 9 positions matching TRBD1. Germline-derived CDR1 and CDR2 are LNHNV and YYDKDF (reference sequence). The CDR3 runs to 14 residues. Unmatched junction bases numbered 6, after V lost 6 bases and J lost 4 bases.

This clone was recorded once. This CDR3 is CASSLSFGSEQYF. The CDR3 DNA is TGTGCCAGCAGCTTAAGTTTCGGGAGCGAGCAGTACTTC. This sequence joins TRBV7-9 and TRBJ2-7, with TRBD2 as a possible D gene (6 bases). Germline CDR1 is SEHNR and CDR2 is FQNEAQ (reference sequence). The V and J ends lost 2 bases and 6 bases respectively, with 11 bases between them. The CDR3 is made up of 13 amino acids.

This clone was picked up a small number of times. The CDR3 nucleotides are TGTGCCAGCTCACTGACTAGCGGGGGGGGTTCCTACAATGAGCAGTTCTTC. It translates to CASSLTSGGGSYNEQFF. The chain combines TRBV18 with TRBJ2-1; 14 bases fit TRBD2. The junction had 3 bases not matched to a gene; V was cut back by 4 bases and J by 1 base. CDR3 length equals 17 residues. CDR1 KGHSH and CDR2 LQKENI come from the germline V gene. Full variable domain (outside the CDR3, taken from reference TRBV18 and TRBJ2-1): NAGVMQNPRHLVRRRGQEARLRCSPMKGHSHVYWYRQLPEEGLKFMVYLQKENIIDESGMPKERFSAEFPKEGPSILRIQQVVRGDSAAYFCASSLTSGGGSYNEQFFGPGTRLTVL.

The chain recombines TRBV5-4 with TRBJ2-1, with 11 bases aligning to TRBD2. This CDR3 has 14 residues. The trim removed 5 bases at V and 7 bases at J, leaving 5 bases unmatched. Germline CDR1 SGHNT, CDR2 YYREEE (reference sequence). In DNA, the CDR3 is TGTGCCAGCAGGTCGGGACTAGCGGAGAATGAGCAGTTCTTC. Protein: CASRSGLAENEQFF.

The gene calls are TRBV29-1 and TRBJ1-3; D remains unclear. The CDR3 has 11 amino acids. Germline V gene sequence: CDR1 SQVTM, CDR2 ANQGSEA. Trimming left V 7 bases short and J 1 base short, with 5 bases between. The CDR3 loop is CSAYSGNTIYF. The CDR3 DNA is TGCAGCGCGTATTCTGGAAACACCATATATTTT.

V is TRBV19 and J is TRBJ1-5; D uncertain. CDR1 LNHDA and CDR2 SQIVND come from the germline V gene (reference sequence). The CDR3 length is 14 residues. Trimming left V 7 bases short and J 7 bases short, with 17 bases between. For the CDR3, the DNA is TGTGCCAGTAAAAGTGAGAAGCGCGCCCAGCCCCAGCATTTT. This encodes CASKSEKRAQPQHF. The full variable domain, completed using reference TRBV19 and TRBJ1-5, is DGGITQSPKYLFRKEGQNVTLSCEQNLNHDAMYWYRQDPGQGLRLIYYSQIVNDFQKGDIAEGYSVSREKKESFPLTVTSAQKNPTAFYLCASKSEKRAQPQHFGDGTRLSIL.

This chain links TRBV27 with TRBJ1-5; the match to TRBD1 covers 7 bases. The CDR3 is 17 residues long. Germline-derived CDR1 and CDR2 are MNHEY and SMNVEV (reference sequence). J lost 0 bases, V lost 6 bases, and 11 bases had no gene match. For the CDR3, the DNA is TGTGCCAGCAGCCCCGGACAGGCCCCTTATAGCAATCAGCCCCAGCATTTT. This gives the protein CASSPGQAPYSNQPQHF.

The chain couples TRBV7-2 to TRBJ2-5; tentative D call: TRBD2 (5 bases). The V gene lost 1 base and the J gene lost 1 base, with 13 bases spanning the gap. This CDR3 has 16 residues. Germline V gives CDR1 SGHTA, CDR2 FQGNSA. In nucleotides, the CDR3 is TGTGCCAGCAGCTTAGTGGCGGGCAGGTTCCAAGAGACCCAGTACTTC. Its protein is CASSLVAGRFQETQYF.

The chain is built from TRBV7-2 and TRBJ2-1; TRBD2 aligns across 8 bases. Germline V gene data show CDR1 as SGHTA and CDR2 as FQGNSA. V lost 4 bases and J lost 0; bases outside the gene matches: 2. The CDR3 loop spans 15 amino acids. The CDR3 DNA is TGTGCCAGCAGCTCCGGGACTAGCTCCTACAATGAGCAGTTCTTC. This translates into CASSSGTSSYNEQFF.